The clone carrying this TCR beta chain was seen only once. Its antigen is undetermined. The data were taken from a study of shared clonotypes between healthy human individuals. Study conclusions and caveats: Larger estimated richness was generally recorded for naive subsets relative to memory subsets. Sharing of clonotypes among donors was expected to vary with sequencing depth.

Naive CD8 cells were CD45RO-negative, positively selected for CCR7, excluding terminally differentiated effector memory CD45RA+ cells. The method was immunoSEQ multiplex PCR; TCRdb's version includes in-frame clones alone and lacks a portion of them. The sample lists approximately 840,000 clones; around 96% were seen once. Germline V gene sequence: CDR1 SGHTA, CDR2 FQGNSA. The CDR3 length is 15 residues. V trimming: 5 bases; J trimming: 2 bases; junction bases outside the gene matches: 7. The sequence came from a man younger than 45 in good health. The chain links TRBV7-2 to TRBJ2-3; 7 bases fit TRBD2. Sequenced sample: naive CD8+ T cells sorted from blood. CDR3 region: CASSLGTIITDTQYF. The CDR3 coding sequence is TGTGCCAGCAGCCTTGGGACTATAATCACAGATACGCAGTATTTT.